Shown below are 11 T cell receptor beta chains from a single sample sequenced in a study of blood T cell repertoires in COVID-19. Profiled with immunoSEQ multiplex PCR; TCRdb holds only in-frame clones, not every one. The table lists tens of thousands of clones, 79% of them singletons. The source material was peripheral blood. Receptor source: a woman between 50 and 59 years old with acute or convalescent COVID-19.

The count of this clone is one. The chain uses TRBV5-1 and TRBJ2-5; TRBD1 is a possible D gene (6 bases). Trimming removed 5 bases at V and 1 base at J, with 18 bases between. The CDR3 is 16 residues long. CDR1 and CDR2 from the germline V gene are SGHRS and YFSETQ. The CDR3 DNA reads TGCGCCAGCAGTTCTGGGACACTACAGGCCCAAGAGACCCAGTACTTC. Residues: CASSSGTLQAQETQYF. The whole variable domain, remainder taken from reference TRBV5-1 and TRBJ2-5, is KAGVTQTPRYLIKTRGQQVTLSCSPISGHRSVSWYQQTPGQGLQFLFEYFSETQRNKGNFPGRFSGRQFSNSRSEMNVSTLELGDSALYLCASSSGTLQAQETQYFGPGTRLLVL.

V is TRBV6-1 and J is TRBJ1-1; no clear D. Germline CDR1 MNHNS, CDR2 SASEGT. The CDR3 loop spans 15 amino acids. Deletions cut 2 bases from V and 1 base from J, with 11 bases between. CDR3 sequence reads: CASSERPGQNTEAFF. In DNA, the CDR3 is TGTGCCAGCAGTGAAAGACCTGGGCAGAACACTGAAGCTTTCTTT.

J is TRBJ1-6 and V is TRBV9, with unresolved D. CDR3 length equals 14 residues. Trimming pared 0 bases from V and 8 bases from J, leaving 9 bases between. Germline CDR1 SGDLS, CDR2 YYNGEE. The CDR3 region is CASSVDDTDSPLHF. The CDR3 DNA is TGTGCCAGCAGCGTAGACGACACAGATTCACCCCTCCACTTT.

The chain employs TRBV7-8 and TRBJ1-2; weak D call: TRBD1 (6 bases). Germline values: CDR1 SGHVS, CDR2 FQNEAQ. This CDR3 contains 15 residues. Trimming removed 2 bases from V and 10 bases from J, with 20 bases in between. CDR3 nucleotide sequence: TGTGCCAGCAGCTTAAATGGCGGGTCACAGGGAGTCTACACCTTC. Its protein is CASSLNGGSQGVYTF.

The DNA for the CDR3 is TGTGCCAGCAACGGAGCCTACAATGAGCAGTTCTTC. This codes for CASNGAYNEQFF. The V gene is TRBV28, the J gene TRBJ2-1; no firm D call. Trimming pared 7 bases from V and 2 bases from J, leaving 6 bases between. The germline CDR1 and CDR2 sequences are MDHEN and SYDVKM. CDR3 length: 12 amino acids.

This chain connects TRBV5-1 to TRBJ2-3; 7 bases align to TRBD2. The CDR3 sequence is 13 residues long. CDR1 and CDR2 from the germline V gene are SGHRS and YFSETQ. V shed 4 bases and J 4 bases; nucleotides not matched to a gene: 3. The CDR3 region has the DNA TGCGCCAGCAGCACGAGCGGGGCAGATACGCAGTATTTT. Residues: CASSTSGADTQYF.

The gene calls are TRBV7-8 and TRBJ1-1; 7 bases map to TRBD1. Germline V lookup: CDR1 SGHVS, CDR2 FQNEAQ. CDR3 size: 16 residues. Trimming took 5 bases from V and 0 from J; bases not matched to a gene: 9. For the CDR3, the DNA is TGTGCCAGCAGCCGCGGAACAGGGGCCATGAACACTGAAGCTTTCTTT. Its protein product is CASSRGTGAMNTEAFF.

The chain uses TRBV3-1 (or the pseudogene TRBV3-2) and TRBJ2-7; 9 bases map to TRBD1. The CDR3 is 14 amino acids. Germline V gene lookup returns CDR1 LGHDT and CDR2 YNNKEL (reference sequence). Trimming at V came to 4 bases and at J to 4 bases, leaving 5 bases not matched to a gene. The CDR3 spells CASSPGTGIYEQYF. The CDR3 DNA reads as TGTGCCAGCAGCCCCGGGACAGGGATTTACGAGCAGTACTTC.

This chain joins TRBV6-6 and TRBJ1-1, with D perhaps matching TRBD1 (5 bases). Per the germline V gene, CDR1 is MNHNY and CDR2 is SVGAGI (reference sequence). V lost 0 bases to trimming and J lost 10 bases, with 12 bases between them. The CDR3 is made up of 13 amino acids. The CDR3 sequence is CASSYSEGLGAFF. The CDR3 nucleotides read TGTGCCAGCAGTTACTCGGAGGGGCTGGGAGCTTTCTTT.

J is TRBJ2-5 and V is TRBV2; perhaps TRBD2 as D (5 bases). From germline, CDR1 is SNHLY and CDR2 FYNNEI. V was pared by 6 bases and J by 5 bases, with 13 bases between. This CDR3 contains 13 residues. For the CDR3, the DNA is TGTGCCAGCAGACCAGCGGACTTGGAGACCCAGTACTTC. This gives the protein CASRPADLETQYF.

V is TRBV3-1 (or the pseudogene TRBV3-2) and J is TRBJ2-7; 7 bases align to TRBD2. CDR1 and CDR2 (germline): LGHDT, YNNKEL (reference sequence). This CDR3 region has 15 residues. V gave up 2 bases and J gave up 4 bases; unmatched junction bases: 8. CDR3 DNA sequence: TGTGCCAGCAGCCAATCGCCGGGACTAAGGTACGAGCAGTACTTC. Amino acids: CASSQSPGLRYEQYF.